These T cell receptor beta chains were read from a single sample in a study of T cell responses to AZD1222 COVID-19 vaccine. Sequencing used immunoSEQ multiplex PCR; TCRdb keeps in-frame clones, though not all of them. In the table there are nearly 110,000 clones, 90% to 95% of which are singletons. The material was peripheral blood, obtained on day 0 of AZD1222 vaccination. The receptors derive from an adult in good health. Each CDR3 is given with its conserved first and last residue. D genes are given only for firm matches. Expanded clones get a size class; other rows say once, few or many, or leave the size out.

clone_size	d_call	v_call	j_call	cdr3_aa	cdr3_nt
-	-	TRBV7-2	TRBJ1-1	CASSPRRAVSMNTEAFF	TGTGCCAGCAGCCCCCGCCGGGCAGTTAGTATGAACACTGAAGCTTTCTTT
-	-	TRBV19	TRBJ2-1	CASSIAAGLDGNEQFF	TGTGCCAGTAGTATAGCGGCGGGGTTGGATGGCAATGAGCAGTTCTTC
-	TRBD1	TRBV19	TRBJ1-5	CASNPDRGQPQHF	TGTGCCAGTAACCCGGACAGGGGCCAGCCCCAGCATTTT
-	-	TRBV2	TRBJ1-5	CASSVSPDQPQHF	TGTGCCAGCAGTGTTTCACCGGATCAGCCCCAGCATTTT
-	TRBD1	TRBV23-1	TRBJ1-1	CASRQQGFFLNTEAFF	TGCGCCAGCAGGCAACAGGGGTTTTTTCTGAACACTGAAGCTTTCTTT
few	-	TRBV5-6	TRBJ2-1	CASSSGQSTYNEQFF	TGTGCCAGCAGTTCTGGACAGTCCACCTACAATGAGCAGTTCTTC
-	TRBD2	TRBV4-3	TRBJ2-1	CASSLIGTSLHNEQFF	TGCGCCAGCAGCCTCATCGGGACTAGTCTCCACAATGAGCAGTTCTTC
-	TRBD1	TRBV19	TRBJ2-5	CASSRGQGAGTQYF	TGTGCCAGTAGTAGAGGACAGGGGGCGGGGACCCAGTACTTC
-	-	TRBV6-5	TRBJ2-2	CASSYWGANTGELFF	TGTGCCAGCAGTTACTGGGGGGCGAACACCGGGGAGCTGTTTTTT
-	-	TRBV4-1	TRBJ2-7	CASSQAGTNYEQYF	TGCGCCAGCAGCCAAGCGGGTACCAACTACGAGCAGTACTTC
-	-	TRBV7-8	TRBJ1-2	CASSLGSDRPNYGYTF	TGTGCCAGCAGCTTAGGTTCCGACAGACCTAACTATGGCTACACCTTC
-	-	TRBV7-2	TRBJ1-2	CASSFPENYGYTF	TGTGCCAGCAGCTTCCCCGAGAACTATGGCTACACCTTC
-	-	TRBV29-1	TRBJ2-2	CSVERLVGFTGELFF	TGCAGCGTTGAAAGGCTAGTTGGCTTTACCGGGGAGCTGTTTTTT
-	-	TRBV10-3	TRBJ1-1	CATRTGGNTEAFF	TGTGCCACCAGGACGGGGGGGAACACTGAAGCTTTCTTT
-	-	TRBV19	TRBJ1-4	CASSRKREKLFF	TGTGCCAGTAGTCGCAAGCGGGAAAAACTGTTTTTT
-	TRBD1	TRBV5-8	TRBJ2-1	CASSRYFGNRGNEQFF	TGTGCCAGCAGCCGTTACTTTGGGAACAGGGGGAATGAGCAGTTCTTC
-	TRBD1	TRBV9	TRBJ2-2	CASSMTGTVNTGELFF	TGTGCCAGCAGCATGACCGGGACAGTAAACACCGGGGAGCTGTTTTTT
-	-	TRBV20-1	TRBJ2-6	CSASLGGFSGANVLTF	TGCAGTGCTAGTTTGGGGGGCTTCTCTGGGGCCAACGTCCTGACTTTC
-	TRBD1	TRBV6-5	TRBJ1-5	CASSLDRGQPQHF	TGTGCCAGCAGCCTGGACAGGGGGCAGCCCCAGCATTTT
-	TRBD1	TRBV5-1	TRBJ1-2	CASSLRQGEVYTF	TGCGCCAGCAGCTTAAGACAGGGAGAGGTCTACACCTTC
-	-	TRBV11-3	TRBJ2-1	CASSSPNGRDEQFF	TGTGCCAGCAGCAGCCCCAACGGTCGGGATGAGCAGTTCTTC
-	-	TRBV7-8	TRBJ1-1	CASSFQGQNTEAFF	TGTGCCAGCAGCTTCCAGGGGCAGAACACTGAAGCTTTCTTT
-	-	TRBV30	TRBJ1-6	CAWSVGVPNSPLHF	TGTGCCTGGAGTGTAGGGGTACCTAATTCACCCCTCCACTTT
-	-	TRBV5-1	TRBJ2-7	CASSLTSWPYEQYF	TGCGCCAGCAGCCTGACTAGTTGGCCCTACGAGCAGTACTTC
-	-	TRBV9	TRBJ2-3	CASSLHPRTSTDTQYF	TGTGCCAGCAGCTTACACCCCAGGACTAGCACAGATACGCAGTATTTT
-	-	TRBV2	TRBJ1-2	CASRQDYGYTF	TGTGCCAGCAGACAGGACTATGGCTACACCTTC
-	-	TRBV10-2	TRBJ2-3	CASSELADTQYF	TGCGCCAGCAGTGAGTTGGCAGATACGCAGTATTTT
-	-	TRBV7-2	TRBJ1-2	CASSQVWRGSLGYTF	TGTGCCAGCAGCCAAGTATGGAGGGGCAGCTTAGGCTACACCTTC
few	TRBD2	TRBV9	TRBJ2-7	CASSVDTSGGFYEQYF	TGTGCCAGCAGCGTAGACACTAGCGGGGGATTTTACGAGCAGTACTTC
-	-	TRBV29-1	TRBJ2-2	CSVEINTGELFF	TGCAGCGTTGAAATCAACACCGGGGAGCTGTTTTTT
-	-	TRBV10-3	TRBJ2-5	CAISEFGTPQETQYF	TGTGCCATCAGTGAGTTCGGGACTCCGCAAGAGACCCAGTACTTC
-	-	TRBV18	TRBJ2-7	CASSPRGYEQYF	TGTGCCAGCTCACCACGCGGCTACGAGCAGTACTTC
-	-	TRBV7-2	TRBJ1-5	CASSHPFQPQHF	TGTGCCAGCAGTCATCCATTTCAGCCCCAGCATTTT
once	-	TRBV30	TRBJ2-7	CAWSGAGSSYEQYF	TGTGCCTGGAGTGGGGCAGGGAGCTCCTACGAGCAGTACTTC
-	-	TRBV10-2	TRBJ1-5	CASSESGHRNQPQHF	TGCGCCAGCAGTGAGTCGGGACACCGCAATCAGCCCCAGCATTTT
-	-	TRBV6-1	TRBJ1-1	CASSEQGITEAFF	TGTGCCAGCAGTGAACAGGGGATCACTGAAGCTTTCTTT
-	TRBD1	TRBV28	TRBJ1-6	CASSFVTGYNSPLHF	TGTGCCAGCAGTTTTGTGACAGGGTATAATTCACCCCTCCACTTT
-	TRBD2	TRBV2	TRBJ2-7	CASSELAGGTPSEQYF	TGTGCCAGCAGTGAACTAGCGGGGGGCACCCCGTCCGAGCAGTACTTC
few	-	TRBV5-1	TRBJ1-1	CASSLLMDTEAFF	TGCGCCAGCAGCTTATTAATGGACACTGAAGCTTTCTTT
-	TRBD1	TRBV7-9	TRBJ2-3	CASSLFGTGLTDTQYF	TGTGCCAGCAGCTTATTTGGGACAGGGCTAACAGATACGCAGTATTTT
-	TRBD1	TRBV15	TRBJ1-2	CATSTRDRGQGYTF	TGTGCCACCAGCACGCGGGACAGGGGGCAGGGCTACACCTTC
-	-	TRBV19	TRBJ2-7	CASSGMSYEQYF	TGTGCCAGTAGTGGAATGTCCTACGAGCAGTACTTC
-	-	TRBV12-3/TRBV12-4	TRBJ1-1	CASSFGRNTEAFF	TGTGCCAGCAGTTTTGGAAGGAACACTGAAGCTTTCTTT
-	TRBD2	TRBV5-5	TRBJ2-4	CASSHGTSGGSAKNIQYF	TGTGCCAGCAGCCATGGCACTAGCGGGGGATCAGCCAAAAACATTCAGTACTTC
-	TRBD1	TRBV3-1/TRBV3-2	TRBJ2-7	CASSQFPRGPSYEQYF	TGTGCCAGCAGCCAATTTCCCAGGGGGCCCTCCTACGAGCAGTACTTC
-	TRBD1	TRBV19	TRBJ1-2	CASMRGQLYGYTF	TGTGCCAGTATGAGGGGGCAACTTTATGGCTACACCTTC
-	-	TRBV30	TRBJ2-4	CAWSVPRARDLKNIQYF	TGTGCCTGGAGTGTACCAAGGGCCAGGGATCTTAAAAACATTCAGTACTTC
-	-	TRBV5-1	TRBJ2-2	CASSLGASQGAGELFF	TGCGCCAGCAGCTTGGGTGCGTCACAGGGCGCCGGGGAGCTGTTTTTT
-	-	TRBV7-9	TRBJ1-6	CASSLGGLGGPLHF	TGTGCCAGCAGCTTAGGGGGACTCGGGGGACCCCTCCACTTT
-	-	TRBV3-1/TRBV3-2	TRBJ1-1	CASSSLPRGGTEAFF	TGTGCCAGCAGCTCCCTCCCCAGGGGAGGGACTGAAGCTTTCTTT
-	TRBD1	TRBV2	TRBJ2-2	CASSEAPDRVTGELFF	TGTGCCAGCAGTGAAGCGCCGGACAGGGTGACCGGGGAGCTGTTTTTT
-	-	TRBV4-3	TRBJ2-1	CASSHTTGGREQFF	TGCGCCAGCAGCCATACGACAGGAGGGAGGGAGCAGTTCTTC
-	-	TRBV6-4	TRBJ2-7	CASSPSPAGTSYEQYF	TGTGCCAGCAGTCCCTCCCCGGCGGGGACGTCCTACGAGCAGTACTTC
-	-	TRBV6-5	TRBJ2-7	CASSYGVEQYF	TGTGCCAGCAGTTACGGGGTCGAGCAGTACTTC